This TCR beta chain was sequenced for a study of blood T cell repertoires in COVID-19. Generated by immunoSEQ multiplex PCR, the TCRdb table keeps only in-frame clones and is missing some. The sample lists approximately 90,000 clones, 80% to 90% occurring once. Trimming shortened V by 3 bases and J by 2 bases, and 20 bases separated the two germline ends. In germline, CDR1 is LNHNV, CDR2 YYDKDF (reference sequence). The CDR3 extends over 18 amino acids. The origin of this receptor is a man aged 55-75 years with acute or convalescent COVID-19. Input material: peripheral blood. The rearrangement joins TRBV15 to TRBJ1-5; D uncertain. The DNA for the CDR3 is TGTGCCACCAGCAGGAGGCCAATTAACCTGAATGGCAATCAGCCCCAGCATTTT. Its translation is CATSRRPINLNGNQPQHF.